A selection of T cell receptor beta chains follows, all from one sample in a study of molecular identifiers for immune sequencing clone quantification. In TCRdb, the PCR reads were re-called with MiXCR into one record per CDR3 protein. Counted here are over 600,000 distinct CDR3 sequences, about 20% occurring once; the ten biggest clones make up roughly 0.85%. Material for sequencing was naive CD8+ T cells from blood, with Jurkat cell RNA spiked in. These TCRs come from a human donor in good health. Some libraries in this study had Jurkat cell RNA spiked in. Both conserved end residues are part of each CDR3. The D gene is left open where the match is weak. Clone size appears in some rows only: once, few, many, or a class for an expanded clone.

TGCGCCAGCAGCTGGACTCCGGGACAGGGGTACAATGAGCAGTTCTTC	CASSWTPGQGYNEQFF	TRBD1	few	TRBV5-1	TRBJ2-1
TGTGCCAGCAGCCAAGATGCCGGGCCCTGGGGCGGGGAGCTGTTTTTT	CASSQDAGPWGGELFF	.	many	TRBV14	TRBJ2-2
TGTGCTGCGTGGGACAGGGTGTTCTTGTTGGGTCAGCCCCAGCATTTT	CAAWDRVFLLGQPQHF	TRBD1	many	TRBV6-6	TRBJ1-5
TGCGCCAGCAGCCAAGGTCGTCCGGGACAGTTCTACGAGCAGTACTTC	CASSQGRPGQFYEQYF	TRBD1	.	TRBV4-3	TRBJ2-7
TGTGCCAGCAGTTTATCAGGGCCTGAGCAGTACTTC	CASSLSGPEQYF	.	many	TRBV12-3/TRBV12-4	TRBJ2-7
TGTGCCAGCAGTGCGTGGGAAGGGTTCTACGAGCAGTACTTC	CASSAWEGFYEQYF	.	many	TRBV2	TRBJ2-7
TGTGCCAGCAGCCCCTGGGGTAGCGGGGAAGAGACCCAGTACTTC	CASSPWGSGEETQYF	TRBD2	many	TRBV28	TRBJ2-5
TGCAGCGTTGACGCAGGGGCCCGGGTGATCCAGTACTTC	CSVDAGARVIQYF	.	.	TRBV29-1	TRBJ2-5
TGTGCCAGCAACCCGAGAGGGGCGGGGTCTACCTACGAGCAGTACTTC	CASNPRGAGSTYEQYF	.	.	TRBV7-9	TRBJ2-7
TGCAGTGCTTTCCCGGGACAGGGGATGACAGATACGCAGTATTTT	CSAFPGQGMTDTQYF	TRBD1	many	TRBV20-1	TRBJ2-3
TGTGCCAGCAGTTCCGAGATCATCCAACCTGCCAGTGGAGAGCAGTACTTC	CASSSEIIQPASGEQYF	.	.	TRBV27	TRBJ2-7
TGTGCCAGCAGCCCTAGTTGGACTAGCACAGATACGCAGTATTTT	CASSPSWTSTDTQYF	.	many	TRBV9	TRBJ2-3
TGTGCCAGCAGTTTAGCCCCCTTAGAGACCCAGTACTTC	CASSLAPLETQYF	.	.	TRBV28	TRBJ2-5
TGTGCCAGCAGTTACTCGTTTGGAAACACCATATATTTT	CASSYSFGNTIYF	.	many	TRBV6-5	TRBJ1-3
TGTGCCAGCAGTTACCCGGGAAACACTGAAGCTTTCTTT	CASSYPGNTEAFF	.	many	TRBV6-6	TRBJ1-1
TGTGCCAGCAGCGTAACCGGGACTAGCCAAGAGACCCAGTACTTC	CASSVTGTSQETQYF	TRBD2	many	TRBV13	TRBJ2-5
TGCAGTGCTAGAGATCTTCGCGGGAGCGTTTACGAGCAGTACTTC	CSARDLRGSVYEQYF	TRBD2	many	TRBV20-1	TRBJ2-7
TGTGCCAGCAGCCAAGAGGGCGGGGGAGGAGATACGCAGTATTTT	CASSQEGGGGDTQYF	TRBD2	many	TRBV3-1	TRBJ2-3
TGTGCCAGCAGCCCGGAGGCCCTCTACAATGAGCAGTTCTTC	CASSPEALYNEQFF	.	.	TRBV9	TRBJ2-1
TGTGCTACTAAGGGGATTCCTAACTATGGCTACACCTTC	CATKGIPNYGYTF	.	many	TRBV12-3/TRBV12-4	TRBJ1-2
TGCGCCAGCGTGGCCCACGGGACAGGGACTCCCCGGTCCTCCTACGAGCAGTACTTC	CASVAHGTGTPRSSYEQYF	TRBD1	.	TRBV23-1	TRBJ2-7
TGTGCCAGCAGCCCCTTTGGGACAGGGCATACTGAAGCTTTCTTT	CASSPFGTGHTEAFF	TRBD1	many	TRBV14	TRBJ1-1
TGTGCCAGCAGTTACTTTCTCCGGGACCGCGTCGACACTGAAGCTTTCTTT	CASSYFLRDRVDTEAFF	.	many	TRBV12-3/TRBV12-4	TRBJ1-1
TGTGCCAGCAGCAACCCCGACGGCAACCAAGAGACCCAGTACTTC	CASSNPDGNQETQYF	.	few	TRBV28	TRBJ2-5
TGTGCCAGCAGTTTAGGGACAGGGGGTCCCTACGAGCAGTACTTC	CASSLGTGGPYEQYF	TRBD1	many	TRBV27	TRBJ2-7
TGTGCCAGCAGCCAGAGGACCCCTCGAATCCGGGACAGGTTCAACTATGGCTACACCTTC	CASSQRTPRIRDRFNYGYTF	TRBD1	few	TRBV3-1	TRBJ1-2
TGTGCCAGCAGCCACTGGGGACAGGGGTCCTACGAGCAGTACTTC	CASSHWGQGSYEQYF	TRBD1	.	TRBV7-9	TRBJ2-7
TGTGCCTGGAGTCCAACAGGGGGCAACACTGAAGCTTTCTTT	CAWSPTGGNTEAFF	TRBD1	.	TRBV30	TRBJ1-1
TGTGCCAGCAGTTACGCGGGACAACCTAGTTACGAGCAGTACTTC	CASSYAGQPSYEQYF	.	.	TRBV12-3/TRBV12-4	TRBJ2-7
TGTGCCAGCAGATTTCCAAACTCCTACGAGCAGTACTTC	CASRFPNSYEQYF	.	.	TRBV6-1	TRBJ2-7
TGTGCCAGCAACCCTCTAGCGGACTCCTACGAGCAGTACTTC	CASNPLADSYEQYF	TRBD2	.	TRBV6-2/TRBV6-3	TRBJ2-7
TGTGCCAGCAGTTCGCGGGACAGGGGCTTCAATAATTCACCCCTCCACTTT	CASSSRDRGFNNSPLHF	TRBD1	.	TRBV6-2/TRBV6-3	TRBJ1-6
TGTGCCAGCAGCAACCCGACTAGCGGGAGGGTTAACACCGGGGAGCTGTTTTTT	CASSNPTSGRVNTGELFF	TRBD2	.	TRBV7-9	TRBJ2-2
TGTGCCAGCAGCCCGCGGGGGGGCGGCACAGATACGCAGTATTTT	CASSPRGGGTDTQYF	TRBD2	.	TRBV9	TRBJ2-3
TGTGCCAGCGCCACGACTAGCGGGAGGTTGGAGACCCAGTACTTC	CASATTSGRLETQYF	TRBD2	many	TRBV7-9	TRBJ2-5
TGCAGCGTTGAGGGGGGCAGGGCCGAGCAGTACTTC	CSVEGGRAEQYF	.	few	TRBV29-1	TRBJ2-7
TGCAGTGCTGAGGGGACTAGAACCTACGAGCAGTACTTC	CSAEGTRTYEQYF	TRBD2	many	TRBV20-1	TRBJ2-7
TGCGCCAGCAGCCAAGATCGGACGTACCGCAATCAGCCCCAGCATTTT	CASSQDRTYRNQPQHF	.	many	TRBV4-3	TRBJ1-5
TGTGCCAGTAGTACGACGGGGAACTCCTACAATGAGCAGTTCTTC	CASSTTGNSYNEQFF	.	few	TRBV19	TRBJ2-1
TGTGCCAGCAGTTTGCAACAGGGGGTTGATGAGCAGTTCTTC	CASSLQQGVDEQFF	TRBD1	many	TRBV27	TRBJ2-1
TGTGCCACCAGTGGAGGACAGGGGTCCTACACAGATACGCAGTATTTT	CATSGGQGSYTDTQYF	TRBD1	many	TRBV24-1	TRBJ2-3
TGTGCCAGCAGCCAATTCCAGGGGGCGAGTGGCTACACCTTC	CASSQFQGASGYTF	TRBD1	.	TRBV16	TRBJ1-2
TGTGCCAGCGGGGAGGCGGGTAATGAAAAACTGTTTTTT	CASGEAGNEKLFF	.	many	TRBV12-3/TRBV12-4	TRBJ1-4
TGTGCCAGCAGCCCGAGTGGGGCCCTAGTCAGCACAGATACGCAGTATTTT	CASSPSGALVSTDTQYF	.	many	TRBV5-4	TRBJ2-3
TGCGCCAGCAGCTTCGGGACACCTTCCTACGAGCAGTACTTC	CASSFGTPSYEQYF	.	many	TRBV5-1	TRBJ2-7
TGCGCCAGCAGCTCCTCGGGAGGGTTCTCCTACGAGCAGTACTTC	CASSSSGGFSYEQYF	TRBD2	many	TRBV5-1	TRBJ2-7
TGTGCAAGCTCGACAGACACAGAAGTCTTCTTT	CASSTDTEVFF	.	few	TRBV7-4	TRBJ1-1
TGTGCCTGGAGATTCCCGGGCAGCTACGAGCAGTACTTC	CAWRFPGSYEQYF	.	.	TRBV30	TRBJ2-7
TGTGCCAGCAATGGGGTTTGTGGACCACAAGAGACCCAGTACTTC	CASNGVCGPQETQYF	.	.	TRBV6-4	TRBJ2-5
TGTGCCAGCGGCTTGCGGGTGACAGTGAACTATGGCTACACCTTC	CASGLRVTVNYGYTF	.	.	TRBV5-3	TRBJ1-2
TGCGCCAGCAGCCAAGACGGAGCAGAGACCCAGTACTTC	CASSQDGAETQYF	.	many	TRBV4-1	TRBJ2-5